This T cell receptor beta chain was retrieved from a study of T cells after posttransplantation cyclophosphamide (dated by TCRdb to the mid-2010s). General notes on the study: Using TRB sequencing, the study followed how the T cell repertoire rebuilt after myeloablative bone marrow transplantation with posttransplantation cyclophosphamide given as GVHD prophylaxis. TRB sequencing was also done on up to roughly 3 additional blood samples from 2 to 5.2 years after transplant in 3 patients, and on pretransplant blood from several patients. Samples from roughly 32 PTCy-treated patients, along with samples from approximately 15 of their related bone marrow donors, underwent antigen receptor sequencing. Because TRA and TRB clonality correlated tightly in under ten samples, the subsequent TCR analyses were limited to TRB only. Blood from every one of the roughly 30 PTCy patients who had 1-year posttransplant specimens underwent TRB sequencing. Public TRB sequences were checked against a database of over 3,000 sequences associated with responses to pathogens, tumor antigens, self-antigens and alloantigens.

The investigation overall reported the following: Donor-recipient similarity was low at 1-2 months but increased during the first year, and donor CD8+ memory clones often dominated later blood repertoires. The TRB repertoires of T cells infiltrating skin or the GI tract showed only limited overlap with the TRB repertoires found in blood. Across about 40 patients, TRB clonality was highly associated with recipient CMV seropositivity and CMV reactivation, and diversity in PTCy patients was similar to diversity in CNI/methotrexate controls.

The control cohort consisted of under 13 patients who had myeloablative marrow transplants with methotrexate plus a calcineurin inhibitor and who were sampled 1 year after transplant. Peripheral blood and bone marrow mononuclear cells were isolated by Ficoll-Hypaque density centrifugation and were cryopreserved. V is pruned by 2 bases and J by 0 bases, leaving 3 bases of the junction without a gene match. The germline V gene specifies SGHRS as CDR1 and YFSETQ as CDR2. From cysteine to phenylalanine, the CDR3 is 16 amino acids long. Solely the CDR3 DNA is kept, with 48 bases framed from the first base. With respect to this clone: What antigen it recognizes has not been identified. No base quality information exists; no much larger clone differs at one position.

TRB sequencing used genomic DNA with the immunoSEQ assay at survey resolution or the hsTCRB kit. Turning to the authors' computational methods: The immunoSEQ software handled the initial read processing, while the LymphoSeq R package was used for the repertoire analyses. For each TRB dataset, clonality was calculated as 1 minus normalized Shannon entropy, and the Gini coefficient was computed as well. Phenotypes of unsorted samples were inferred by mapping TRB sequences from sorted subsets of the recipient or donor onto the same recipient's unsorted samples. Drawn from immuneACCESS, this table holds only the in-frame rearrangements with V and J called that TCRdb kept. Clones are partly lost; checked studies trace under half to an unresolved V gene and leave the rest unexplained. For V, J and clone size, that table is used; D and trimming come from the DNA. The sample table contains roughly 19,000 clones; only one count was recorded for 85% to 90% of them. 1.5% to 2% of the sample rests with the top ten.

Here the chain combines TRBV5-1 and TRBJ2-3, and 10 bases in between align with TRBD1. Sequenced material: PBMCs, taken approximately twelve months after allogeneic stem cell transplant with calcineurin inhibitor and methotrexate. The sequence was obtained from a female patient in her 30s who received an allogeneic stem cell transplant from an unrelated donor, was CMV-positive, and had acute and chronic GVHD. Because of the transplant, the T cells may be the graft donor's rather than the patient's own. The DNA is TGCGCCAGCAGCTTCAGGACAGGGGGTAGCACAGATACGCAGTATTTT. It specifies CASSFRTGGSTDTQYF.